The present entry profiles one TCR beta chain with its context. Antigen specificity is unknown. The ends were cut back, 5 bases at V and 2 bases at J, with 12 bases in the middle. Germline loops: CDR1 MNHEY, CDR2 SVGEGT. The CDR3 totals 14 residues. The sample belongs to a study of T-cell reconstitution after alpha-beta-depleted transplantation in children. General study findings and limits: Fresh T-cell production supplied most of the T-cell counts and diversity seen one year after transplant. As was reported, about two months after transplant, alpha-beta T cells came from several hundred expanded graft clones. Recipient T cells and thymic progenitors that survived were the source of the high TCRbeta diversity seen at day 60 in some patients.

For TCRbeta, the library was prepared with unique molecular identifiers. TCRdb analysed the PCR reads with MiXCR anew, one entry per CDR3 protein. Among about 980,000 distinct CDR3 sequences listed, roughly 29% were seen once. The genes are TRBV6-2 or TRBV6-3 and TRBJ1-1, with no clear D. The source is a boy under two years old who had a stem cell transplant for SCID, so the T cells may come from the graft donor. This material consisted of PBMCs, mostly from graft donor cells, taken 360 days after TCRalphabeta/CD19-depleted stem cell transplant. CDR3 nucleotide sequence: TGTGCCAGCAGTACGAGGGCTGCAAACACTGAAGCTTTCTTT. Its translation is CASSTRAANTEAFF.